By share of the sample, the clone carrying this T cell receptor beta chain is medium-sized (0.01 to 0.1%). Its antigen is not identified. Researchers used the Oncomine TCR Beta short-read assay to sequence DNA from cultured CD4+ T cells. MiXCR, run by TCRdb on the PCR reads, gives a single entry per CDR3 protein. The profile shows 12,000 or so distinct CDR3 sequences, around 40% of them singletons. The data belong to a study of vaccination and CD4 T cells after COVID-19. Study context: Convalescent donors totaled six males and four females, including two who were Hispanic.

Sample treatment: roughly 10-day PBMC culture with coronavirus spike peptide pools or control peptides (ViraFEST assay). Between the trimmed V and J ends, which lost 5 bases and 0 bases, there was a span of 7 bases. The CDR3 extends over 14 amino acids. Germline V gene lookup returns CDR1 KGHDR and CDR2 SFDVKD. Study-wide points: Looking at convalescent patients, 304 of their 307 vaccine-specific clones were spike mono-reactive.

This clonotype was obtained from a human donor who had recovered from COVID-19. The sequencing input was CD4+ T cells from blood, cultured in vitro. The gene calls are TRBV24-1 and TRBJ1-5; D remains ambiguous. CDR3 region: CATSGGNSNQPQHF. Written as DNA, the CDR3 is TGTGCCACCAGTGGGGGAAATAGCAATCAGCCCCAGCATTTT.